This T cell receptor (beta chain) was captured in a study of blood T cells in healthy people across ages (dated by TCRdb to about 2015). With regard to the full study: In model experiments, roughly one uniquely barcoded TCR beta cDNA molecule per two T cells was captured by template switching. Donors of different ages were randomly distributed across sequencing lanes to avoid experimental bias. The donors were split into four age groups: young (average about 16 years), middle-aged (nearly 40), aged (roughly 65) and long-lived (over 75). Using deep sequencing normalized with unique cDNA molecular identifiers, the study measured how TCR beta repertoire diversity changes with age. The study analyzed two additional independent replicas of 1 million unique cDNA reads from the same blood draw for two donors, one aged 18 to 30 and one aged 80 or older.

Library prep was done by 5' RACE. The sequencer listed for this sample is Illumina HiSeq 2500. The second PCR ran for roughly 6 to 11 cycles and used a J-beta primer mix along with a sample-barcoded 5' primer. A unique molecular identifier was introduced onto each TCR beta cDNA molecule by a template-switch 5' adaptor carrying 12 random nucleotides. Each sample yielded at least 3 million CDR3-containing paired-end reads. First-strand cDNA synthesis was performed from all RNA using the Mint cDNA synthesis kit, with priming by a TRBC-specific oligonucleotide. Following uracil-DNA glycosylase treatment, all cDNA underwent a first 18-cycle PCR with the universal primers M1SS and BC2_uni_R. Processing in the source paper ran as follows. For normalization, 1 million high-quality reads were randomly selected from each sample, with every read carrying a distinct molecular identifier. Reads with shared molecular identifiers were discarded instead of being binned into consensus sequences. MiTCR, with a Q25 quality threshold and the strictest error-elimination algorithm, was used for CDR3 identification, clonotype clustering and error correction. A nonparametric unseen species model with Euler transformation was used to estimate a lower bound on total TCR beta diversity. TCRdb took the public reads, trimmed them with fastp at Q25, ran MiXCR for clone calling and kept in-frame beta chains. One record per CDR3 amino acid sequence lists the most common genes and DNA. The V and J calls and clone size are TCRdb's, not the authors'. For this sample the table gives approximately 350,000 distinct CDR3 sequences, of which roughly half were detected only once. The ten most abundant clones make up approximately 51% of the sample.

The donors were some 39 Caucasian individuals from Russia, aged roughly 6 to 100 years, who were systemically healthy. Each donor gave around 9 milliliters of peripheral blood, collected into EDTA-treated Vacutainer tubes. Ficoll-Paque density-gradient centrifugation was used to isolate PBMCs, with at least 6 million obtained per sample. Trizol reagent was used to extract total RNA from the PBMCs, yielding at least 6 micrograms per sample. Naive CD45RAhigh/CD27high T cell percentages were measured by flow cytometry on a PBMC aliquot from every donor. Paper-wide results and their limitations: As age increased, observed TCR beta diversity per million T cells dropped in a roughly linear way, and a significant reduction was already evident by age about 40. Since profiling was done on bulk unsorted PBMCs, naive and antigen-experienced compartments could not be conclusively compared. Because donor CMV infection status was unknown, age-related changes in expanded clonotypes were potentially confounded. Estimates of total diversity based on one million sequenced T cells were regarded as lower bounds and as underestimates. Compared with the aged group, the long-lived group had more naive CD4+ T cells, fewer expanded clones and increased TCR diversity, a pattern suggesting age selection. The percentage of naive T cells measured by flow cytometry correlated strongly with observed TCR beta diversity.

The CDR3 measures 14 amino acids from cysteine to phenylalanine. Only the CDR3 portion is preserved as DNA: 42 bases, with reading frame beginning at the first base. A distance of 13 bases separates the germline ends of V and J, which lose 4 bases and 1 base respectively. Reading the germline V gene gives CDR1 SQVTM and CDR2 ANQGSEA. About this clonotype: Its binding antigen is unknown. Qualities for individual bases were not recorded, and no much larger clone is one base off.

The receptor chain draws on TRBV29-1 and TRBJ1-1; D gene: possibly TRBD1, on 6 matching bases. The sequence was collected from a man aged 55 to 69 in good health. The material sequenced was blood. For the CDR3, the sequence is CSVGGRGGNTEAFF. The nucleotide sequence reads TGCAGCGTTGGGGGCAGGGGTGGGAACACTGAAGCTTTCTTT.